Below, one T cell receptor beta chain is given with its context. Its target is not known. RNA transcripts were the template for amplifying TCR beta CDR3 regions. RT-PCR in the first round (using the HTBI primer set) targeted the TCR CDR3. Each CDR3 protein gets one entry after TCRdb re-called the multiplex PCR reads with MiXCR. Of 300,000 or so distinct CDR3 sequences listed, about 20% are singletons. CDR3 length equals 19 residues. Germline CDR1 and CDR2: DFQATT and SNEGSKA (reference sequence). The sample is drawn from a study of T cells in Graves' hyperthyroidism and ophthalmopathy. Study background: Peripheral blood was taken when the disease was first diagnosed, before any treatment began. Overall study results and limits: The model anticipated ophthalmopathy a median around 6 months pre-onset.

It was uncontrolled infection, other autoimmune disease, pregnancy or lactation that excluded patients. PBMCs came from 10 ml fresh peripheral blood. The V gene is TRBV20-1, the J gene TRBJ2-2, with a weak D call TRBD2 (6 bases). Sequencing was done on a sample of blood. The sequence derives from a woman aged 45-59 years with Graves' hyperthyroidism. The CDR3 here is CSASASPGEAIFNTGELFF. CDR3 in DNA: TGCAGCGCCAGTGCTAGTCCTGGGGAGGCCATTTTTAACACCGGGGAGCTGTTTTTT.